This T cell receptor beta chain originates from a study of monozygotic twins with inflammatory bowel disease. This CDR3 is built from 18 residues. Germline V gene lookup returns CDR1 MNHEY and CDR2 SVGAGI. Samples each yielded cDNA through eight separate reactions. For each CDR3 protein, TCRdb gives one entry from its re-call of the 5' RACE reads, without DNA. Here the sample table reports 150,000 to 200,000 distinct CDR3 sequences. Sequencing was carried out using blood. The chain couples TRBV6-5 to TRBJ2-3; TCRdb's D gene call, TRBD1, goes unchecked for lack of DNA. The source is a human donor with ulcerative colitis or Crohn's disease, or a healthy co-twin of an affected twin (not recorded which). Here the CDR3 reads CASSYSRDLTRSTDTQYF.